This entry lists 17 T cell receptor beta chains sequenced from one sample in a study of blood T cell repertoires in COVID-19. Using immunoSEQ multiplex PCR, the repertoire was profiled, and TCRdb retains in-frame clones only, with some absent. The sample yields around 300,000 clones, around nine tenths seen once. Source material: PBMCs or T cells enriched from blood (not recorded which). These receptor sequences come from a woman under 40 who had recovered from COVID-19.

This clone was observed a few times. The rearrangement joins TRBV27 to TRBJ2-5; 7 nucleotides line up with TRBD2. The V and J ends lost 5 bases and 3 bases, in that order; junction bases with no gene match: 12. The CDR3 is made up of 16 amino acids. Per germline, CDR1 MNHEY and CDR2 SMNVEV (reference sequence). CDR3 in amino acids: CASSTLLLGGEETQYF. CDR3 nucleotide sequence: TGTGCCAGCAGTACGCTCCTTCTTGGGGGGGAAGAGACCCAGTACTTC.

The V gene is TRBV5-1, the J gene TRBJ2-3, with TRBD2 as a possible D gene (5 bases). The germline gives CDR1 SGHRS, CDR2 YFSETQ. V was pared by 6 bases and J by 4 bases, with 15 bases between. The CDR3 is 14 amino acids. Here the CDR3 reads CASTGIDYPDTQYF. The CDR3 DNA reads TGCGCCAGCACTGGAATAGACTATCCAGATACGCAGTATTTT.

The chain carries TRBV6-5 and TRBJ1-3, with D tentatively TRBD1 (5 bases). V lost 0 bases and J lost 11, with 11 bases in between. Germline assignment: CDR1 MNHEY and CDR2 SVGAGI. This CDR3 contains 13 residues. CDR3 in amino acids: CASSYSEGRAIYF. CDR3 nucleotide sequence: TGTGCCAGCAGTTACTCAGAGGGGAGGGCCATATATTTT.

The chain couples TRBV5-4 to TRBJ2-1, with D tentatively TRBD2 (5 bases). With 1 base removed from V and 2 bases from J, the gap between germline ends came to 13 bases. Germline values: CDR1 SGHNT, CDR2 YYREEE (reference sequence). The CDR3 consists of 16 residues. The CDR3 loop reads CASSLTGGGPYNEQFF. The CDR3 nucleotides read TGTGCCAGCAGCTTGACTGGCGGAGGCCCCTACAATGAGCAGTTCTTC. Supplemented by reference TRBV5-4 and TRBJ2-1, the full variable domain reads ETGVTQSPTHLIKTRGQQVTLRCSSQSGHNTVSWYQQALGQGPQFIFQYYREEENGRGNFPPRFSGLQFPNYSSELNVNALELDDSALYLCASSLTGGGPYNEQFFGPGTRLTVL.

The gene calls are TRBV30 and TRBJ2-3, with 9 bases aligning to TRBD2. The V and J ends lost 2 bases and 2 bases, in that order; junction bases with no gene match: 11. CDR3 length: 17 residues. Germline V gene lookup returns CDR1 GTSNPN and CDR2 SVGIG (reference sequence). The DNA of the CDR3 is TGTGCCTGGAGTACATACAGTAGCGGGAGAGTCACAGATACGCAGTATTTT. It translates to CAWSTYSSGRVTDTQYF.

Remarks on this clone: Compared with germline, one end of the junction differs, possibly owing to a read error. This sequence joins TRBV7-7 and TRBJ2-2, with D maybe TRBD2 (5 bases). The CDR3 totals 12 residues. Per germline, CDR1 SSHAT and CDR2 FNYEAQ (reference sequence). CDR3 sequence: CASRTERGELFF. The CDR3 nucleotides are TGTGCTAGCAGGACTGAGAGGGGGGAGCTGTTTTTT.

In its sample, this clone was seen once. The chain recombines TRBV9 with TRBJ2-3; TRBD2 is a possible D gene (5 bases). CDR3 length: 15 amino acids. Germline V gene data show CDR1 as SGDLS and CDR2 as YYNGEE. Trimming stripped 4 bases from V and 0 bases from J, with 12 bases between. This CDR3 is CASSLRLTSTDTQYF. As DNA, the CDR3 is TGTGCCAGCAGCTTACGACTAACTAGCACAGATACGCAGTATTTT. Complete variable domain (other parts from reference TRBV9 and TRBJ2-3): DSGVTQTPKHLITATGQRVTLRCSPRSGDLSVYWYQQSLDQGLQFLIQYYNGEERAKGNILERFSAQQFPDLHSELNLSSLELGDSALYFCASSLRLTSTDTQYFGPGTRLTVL.

The J gene is TRBJ1-1, the V gene TRBV28; 11 bases are a match to TRBD1. Germline CDR1 reads MDHEN; CDR2 reads SYDVKM. The CDR3 is 16 residues long. V was clipped by 5 bases and J by 3 bases; unmatched bases: 8. CDR3 protein: CASSPRTGGAYTEAFF. The CDR3 DNA reads TGTGCCAGCAGTCCCCGGACAGGGGGCGCGTACACTGAAGCTTTCTTT.

V usage is TRBV19 and J usage is TRBJ2-7; D is possibly TRBD2 (6 bases). Germline CDR1 LNHDA, CDR2 SQIVND (reference sequence). The CDR3 contains 14 residues. Trimming removed 6 bases from V and 2 bases from J, with 14 bases in between. This CDR3 is CASSSGLPPYEQYF. The CDR3 DNA sequence: TGTGCCAGTAGCTCCGGACTACCCCCCTACGAGCAGTACTTC.

The chain couples TRBV28 to TRBJ2-7; 10 positions match TRBD2. After removal of 5 bases from V and 5 bases from J, the junction contained 21 bases not matched to a gene. The germline V gene has CDR1 MDHEN and CDR2 SYDVKM. The CDR3 totals 19 residues. In DNA form, the CDR3 reads TGTGCCAGCAGTGCCGGGGCTAGCGGGAGCTCCTCTTGGATGGACGAGCAGTACTTC. Amino acids: CASSAGASGSSSWMDEQYF.

V is TRBV4-3 and J is TRBJ2-7; 7 positions agree with TRBD1. The length of the CDR3 is 18 residues. Germline-derived CDR1 and CDR2 are LGHNA and YSLEER. After removal of 1 base from V and 5 bases from J, the junction contained 17 bases not matched to a gene. CDR3 DNA: TGCGCCAGCAGCCAAGGCCGACAGTTCTTGGGACAGCTGAACGAGCAGTACTTC. It encodes CASSQGRQFLGQLNEQYF.

A single count supports this clone. This rearrangement joins TRBV4-2 to TRBJ1-5; TRBD1 agrees at 7 bases. Germline assignment: CDR1 LGHNA and CDR2 YNFKEQ. J gave up 4 bases and V 7 bases, and 7 bases lay outside the gene matches. The CDR3 loop spans 14 amino acids. The DNA for the CDR3 is TGTGCCAGCACTACCATGACAGGGAATCAGCCCCAGCATTTT. Protein: CASTTMTGNQPQHF.

With regard to this clone: Other DNA variants within this sample encode the same CDR3. The chain employs TRBV7-6 and TRBJ2-3, with 8 bases fitting TRBD2. After removal of 1 base from V and 0 bases from J, the junction contained 3 bases not matched to a gene. The germline CDR1 and CDR2 sequences are SGHVS and FNYEAQ. This CDR3 spans 16 amino acids. The CDR3 loop is CASSLGSGGSTDTQYF. CDR3 DNA sequence: TGTGCCAGCAGCTTAGGATCGGGGGGGAGCACAGATACGCAGTATTTT.

The chain carries TRBV24-1 and TRBJ2-1; 8 bases fit TRBD2. The trim removed 7 bases at V and 6 bases at J, leaving 7 bases unmatched. CDR1 KGHDR and CDR2 SFDVKD come from the germline V gene. The CDR3 consists of 14 residues. For the CDR3, the DNA is TGTGCCACCAGCCGCCGGGGGGGAGGCAATGAGCAGTTCTTC. This gives the protein CATSRRGGGNEQFF.

The chain employs TRBV3-1 (or the pseudogene TRBV3-2) and TRBJ2-2, with 11 bases matching TRBD2. The J segment lost 4 bases and the V segment lost 4 bases, leaving 5 bases of the junction unmatched. This CDR3 comprises 16 residues. The germline V gene has CDR1 LGHDT and CDR2 YNNKEL (reference sequence). The CDR3 sequence: CASSPRLAGSTGELFF. The CDR3 coding sequence is TGTGCCAGCAGCCCCCGACTAGCGGGGTCCACCGGGGAGCTGTTTTTT.

Worth noting for this clone: The same CDR3 also results from other DNA sequences found in this sample. The rearrangement links TRBV6-5 to TRBJ1-1; TRBD1 is a possible D gene (5 bases). This CDR3 is built from 14 residues. Germline-derived CDR1 and CDR2 are MNHEY and SVGAGI. V was pared by 0 bases and J by 2 bases, with 7 bases between. DNA of the CDR3: TGTGCCAGCAGTTACTCTAGGGGCAACACTGAAGCTTTCTTT. This sequence encodes CASSYSRGNTEAFF.

This sequence joins TRBV10-2 and TRBJ2-3, with 8 bases matching TRBD1. J was trimmed by 8 bases and V by 5 bases; bases with no gene match: 15. Germline CDR1 is WSHSY and CDR2 is SAAADI. The CDR3 sequence is 16 residues long. The CDR3 DNA sequence: TGCGCCAGCAGTCCCGGGACAGGATCTACTAGAAGTACGCAGTATTTT. As protein: CASSPGTGSTRSTQYF.